Sequencing of this TCR beta chain was carried out in a study of blood T cell repertoires in COVID-19. Overall study context: COVID-19 samples collected from the United States, Italy and Spain covered acute and convalescent phases.

Per the original methods: Researchers report that nucleated cell counts were estimated from reference gene primer amplification. The protocol was immunoSEQ multiplex PCR, while the TCRdb copy is restricted to in-frame clones and leaves out a portion. V and J calls and clone size come straight from that table; D and trimming were deduced from the DNA. The sample has 84,000 or so clones; 60% to 85% are singletons. V lost 4 bases to trimming and J lost 7 bases; unmatched junction nucleotides: 8. The CDR3 has 13 residues. Germline CDR1 is SGHNT and CDR2 is YYREEE (reference sequence). The chain is built from TRBV5-4 and TRBJ2-7; TRBD2 aligns across 7 bases. Sequenced sample: peripheral blood. This clonotype was sampled from a human donor in a cohort sampled during active COVID-19. The CDR3 bases are TGTGCCAGCAGCCCAGGACTAGTGGTGGAGCAGTACTTC. This gives the protein CASSPGLVVEQYF.